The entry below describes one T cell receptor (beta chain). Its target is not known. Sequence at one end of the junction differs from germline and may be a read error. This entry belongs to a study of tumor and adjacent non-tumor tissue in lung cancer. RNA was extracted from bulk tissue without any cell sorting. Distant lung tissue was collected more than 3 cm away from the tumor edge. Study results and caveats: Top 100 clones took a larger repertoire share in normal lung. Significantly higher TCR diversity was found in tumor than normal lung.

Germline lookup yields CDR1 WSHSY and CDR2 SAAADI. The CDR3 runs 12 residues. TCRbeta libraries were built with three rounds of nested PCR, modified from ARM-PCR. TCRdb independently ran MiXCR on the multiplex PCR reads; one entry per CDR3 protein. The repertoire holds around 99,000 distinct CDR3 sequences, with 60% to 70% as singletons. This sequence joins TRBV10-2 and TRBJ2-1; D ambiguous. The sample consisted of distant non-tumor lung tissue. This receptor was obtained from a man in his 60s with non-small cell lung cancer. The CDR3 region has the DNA TGCGCTAGCAGTCTGGTCCTATATGAGCAGCTCTTC. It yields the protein CASSLVLYEQLF.